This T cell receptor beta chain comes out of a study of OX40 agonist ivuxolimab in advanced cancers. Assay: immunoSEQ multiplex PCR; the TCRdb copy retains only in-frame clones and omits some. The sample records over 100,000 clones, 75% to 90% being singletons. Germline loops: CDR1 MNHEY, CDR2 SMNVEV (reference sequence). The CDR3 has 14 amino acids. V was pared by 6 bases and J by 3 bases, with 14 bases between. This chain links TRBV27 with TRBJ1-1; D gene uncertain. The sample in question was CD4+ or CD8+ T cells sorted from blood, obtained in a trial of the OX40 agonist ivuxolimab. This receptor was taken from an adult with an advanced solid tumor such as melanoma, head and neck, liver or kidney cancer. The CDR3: CASRKADIYTEAFF. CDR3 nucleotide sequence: TGTGCCAGCAGAAAGGCAGACATTTACACTGAAGCTTTCTTT.